These 22 T cell receptor beta chains originate from one sample sequenced in a study of T cells in Graves' hyperthyroidism and ophthalmopathy. TCR beta CDR3 regions were amplified from RNA. HTBI primers were employed in a first-round RT-PCR of the TCR CDR3. Each CDR3 protein gets one entry after TCRdb re-called the multiplex PCR reads with MiXCR. Of approximately 490,000 distinct CDR3 sequences listed, approximately 23% were seen once; the top ten hold approximately 49%. Sequenced sample: blood. The source is a woman aged 65 to 85 with Graves' ophthalmopathy.

The V and J genes are TRBV19 and TRBJ2-1, with D possibly being TRBD2 (5 bases). Trimming stripped 2 bases from V and 6 bases from J, with 8 bases between. The germline V gene encodes CDR1 LNHDA and CDR2 SQIVND (reference sequence). This CDR3 contains 13 residues. CDR3 in DNA: TGTGCCAGTAGTATAACGGGGATCAATGAGCAGTTCTTC. Translating gives CASSITGINEQFF.

Only a few counts were recorded for this clonotype. The chain links TRBV7-2 to TRBJ1-2, with D perhaps matching TRBD1 (5 bases). Germline V gene lookup returns CDR1 SGHTA and CDR2 FQGNSA. This CDR3 is 14 amino acids long. V was clipped by 5 bases and J by 10 bases, with 20 bases between them. The CDR3 nucleotides read TGTGCCAGCAGCCAATCTTTCCCTCCAGGGATCTACACCTTC. Encoded protein: CASSQSFPPGIYTF.

The V gene is TRBV7-2, the J gene TRBJ2-1, with 9 bases fitting TRBD2. The CDR3 is 15 residues long. The ends lost 4 bases at V and 10 bases at J; junction bases unmatched: 11. Germline CDR1 reads SGHTA; CDR2 reads FQGNSA. The CDR3 protein is CASSSLAGTFREQFF. In DNA, the CDR3 is TGTGCCAGCAGCTCCCTAGCGGGAACCTTCAGAGAGCAGTTCTTC. The full variable domain, its missing parts supplied by reference TRBV7-2 and TRBJ2-1, is GAGVSQSPSNKVTEKGKDVELRCDPISGHTALYWYRQSLGQGLEFLIYFQGNSAPDKSGLPSDRFSAERTGGSVSTLTIQRTQQEDSAVYLCASSSLAGTFREQFFGPGTRLTVL.

This clonotype showed up just a few times. This chain uses TRBV29-1 with TRBJ1-5; D remains ambiguous. The CDR3 is 13 amino acids. Germline loops: CDR1 SQVTM, CDR2 ANQGSEA. Trimming stripped 4 bases from V and 0 bases from J, with 7 bases between. CDR3: CSVAAHSNQPQHF. The DNA of the CDR3 is TGCAGCGTTGCAGCCCATAGCAATCAGCCCCAGCATTTT.

This clonotype has only a few counts. The CDR3 is CASSVGLGANEKLFF. The CDR3 DNA reads TGTGCCAGCAGCGTAGGTTTGGGAGCTAATGAAAAACTGTTTTTT. The chain uses TRBV9 and TRBJ1-4; unclear D gene. Trimming stripped 0 bases from V and 3 bases from J, with 9 bases between. This CDR3 region has 15 residues. CDR1 and CDR2 (germline): SGDLS, YYNGEE.

Only a few counts were recorded for this clonotype. The V and J genes are TRBV3-1 and TRBJ2-1, with 8 bases lining up with TRBD2. Germline lookup yields CDR1 LGHDT and CDR2 YNNKEL (reference sequence). V gave up 0 bases and J gave up 7 bases; unmatched junction bases: 8. The CDR3 totals 16 residues. CDR3 DNA: TGTGCCAGCAGCCAAGAGGGACTAGTTTCTGGTAATGAGCAGTTCTTC. This codes for CASSQEGLVSGNEQFF.

The chain uses TRBV9 and TRBJ2-2, with D unresolved. V was trimmed by 5 bases and J by 5 bases, leaving 4 bases between them. CDR1 and CDR2 (germline): SGDLS, YYNGEE. This CDR3 region has 11 residues. CDR3: CASSHTGELFF. As DNA, the CDR3 is TGTGCCAGCAGTCATACCGGGGAGCTGTTTTTT. Combining the CDR3 with reference TRBV9 and TRBJ2-2 gives the whole variable domain DSGVTQTPKHLITATGQRVTLRCSPRSGDLSVYWYQQSLDQGLQFLIQYYNGEERAKGNILERFSAQQFPDLHSELNLSSLELGDSALYFCASSHTGELFFGEGSRLTVL.

This clonotype was seen many times. The chain has TRBV12-3 or TRBV12-4 and TRBJ2-1, with unresolved D. V lost 3 bases, J lost 2 bases, and 11 bases lay in between. The CDR3 extends over 15 amino acids. The CDR3 DNA is TGTGCCAGCAGTTTGAACCCCTCTGCCTACAATGAGCAGTTCTTC. Translated, it gives CASSLNPSAYNEQFF.

The CDR3 DNA reads as TGTGCCAGCTCACCACCCGCAGGGAATGGCTACACCTTC. Translating it yields CASSPPAGNGYTF. This chain links TRBV18 with TRBJ1-2, with a weak D call TRBD1 (5 bases). The V gene lost 0 bases and the J gene lost 6 bases, with 8 bases spanning the gap. CDR3 length: 13 amino acids. CDR1 and CDR2 from the germline V gene are KGHSH and LQKENI.

This clonotype was counted at least ten times. This sequence joins TRBV19 and TRBJ2-1; TRBD1 might be the D (5 bases). In germline, CDR1 is LNHDA, CDR2 SQIVND (reference sequence). V dropped 9 bases and J dropped 7 bases, with 13 bases sitting between them. The CDR3 consists of 12 residues. The DNA of the CDR3 is TGTGCCAGCAGCATCAGGGATAATGAGCAGTTCTTC. Translation: CASSIRDNEQFF. Combining the CDR3 with reference TRBV19 and TRBJ2-1 gives the whole variable domain DGGITQSPKYLFRKEGQNVTLSCEQNLNHDAMYWYRQDPGQGLRLIYYSQIVNDFQKGDIAEGYSVSREKKESFPLTVTSAQKNPTAFYLCASSIRDNEQFFGPGTRLTVL.

This chain joins TRBV7-9 and TRBJ1-2; D gene ambiguous. V lost 8 bases to trimming and J lost 6 bases, with 10 bases between them. Germline CDR1 SEHNR, CDR2 FQNEAQ (reference sequence). This CDR3 has 11 residues. The CDR3 DNA is TGTGCCAGCGGATTCAAGCATGGCTACACCTTC. The encoded protein is CASGFKHGYTF.

This clonotype occurred a few times. The gene calls are TRBV3-1 and TRBJ2-3; possibly TRBD2 for D (5 bases). Trimming pared 4 bases from V and 3 bases from J, leaving 14 bases between. In germline, CDR1 is LGHDT, CDR2 YNNKEL (reference sequence). The CDR3 extends over 15 amino acids. CDR3 nucleotide sequence: TGTGCCAGCAGCCTTCGACTAACCGGGACAGATACGCAGTATTTT. Protein: CASSLRLTGTDTQYF.

In this sample, this clonotype turned up a few times. The rearrangement joins TRBV6-5 to TRBJ2-3, with 9 nucleotides matching TRBD2. Germline CDR1 and CDR2: MNHEY and SVGAGI. V gave up 2 bases and J gave up 9 bases; unmatched junction bases: 12. This CDR3 region has 16 residues. The CDR3 region is CASSYTPGGRAGTQYF. The CDR3, as DNA: TGTGCCAGCAGTTACACCCCTGGCGGGAGGGCCGGCACGCAGTATTTT.

This rearrangement joins TRBV9 to TRBJ2-7; TRBD1 aligns across 7 bases. The CDR3 runs 15 residues. Germline CDR1 and CDR2: SGDLS and YYNGEE. With 2 bases clipped from V and 3 bases from J, the junction kept 8 bases outside the gene matches. The CDR3 here is CASSVSGQHLYEQYF. CDR3 sequence (DNA): TGTGCCAGCAGCGTTTCGGGACAGCACCTCTACGAGCAGTACTTC.

The V gene is TRBV9, the J gene TRBJ1-3; D is possibly TRBD1 (5 bases). V lost 0 bases and J 8 bases, leaving 15 bases between the germline ends. Germline V gives CDR1 SGDLS, CDR2 YYNGEE. There are 15 residues in the CDR3. The CDR3 coding sequence is TGTGCCAGCAGCGTAGGACCCGGGGGTAAAGACACCATATATTTT. Translation: CASSVGPGGKDTIYF. Complete variable domain (other parts from reference TRBV9 and TRBJ1-3): DSGVTQTPKHLITATGQRVTLRCSPRSGDLSVYWYQQSLDQGLQFLIQYYNGEERAKGNILERFSAQQFPDLHSELNLSSLELGDSALYFCASSVGPGGKDTIYFGEGSWLTVV.

The V gene is TRBV19, the J gene TRBJ2-1; unclear D gene. Germline V gene sequence: CDR1 LNHDA, CDR2 SQIVND (reference sequence). This CDR3 spans 15 amino acids. The ends were cut back, 7 bases at V and 3 bases at J, with 16 bases in the middle. The CDR3 DNA sequence: TGTGCCAGTACCTATGGCGGTTCCCTCTACAATGAGCAGTTCTTC. Its protein product is CASTYGGSLYNEQFF.

This clonotype was recorded many times. The chain is built from TRBV14 and TRBJ2-1, with a weak D call TRBD1 (7 bases). The ends were cut back, 2 bases at V and 10 bases at J, with 21 bases in the middle. Germline assignment: CDR1 SGHDN and CDR2 FVKESK. This CDR3 is 16 amino acids long. CDR3 coding DNA: TGTGCCAGCAGCCAACGTCGGTCGGCGGGGACAGTGGAGCAGTTCTTC. Translated, it gives CASSQRRSAGTVEQFF.

This chain's CDR3 is CASSQGANTQYF. CDR3 coding DNA: TGTGCCAGCAGCCAGGGGGCGAATACGCAGTATTTT. The genes are TRBV3-1 and TRBJ2-3, with a weak D call TRBD1 (6 bases). Trimming took off 3 bases at V and 7 bases at J, with 8 bases between the two ends. Germline V gene sequence: CDR1 LGHDT, CDR2 YNNKEL (reference sequence). This CDR3 comprises 12 residues.

The V call is TRBV5-1, the J call TRBJ1-1, with D unresolved. Per germline, CDR1 SGHRS and CDR2 YFSETQ. The CDR3 has 14 residues. V gave up 0 bases and J gave up 4 bases, with 10 bases separating them. CDR3 protein: CASSLEPSGTEAFF. The CDR3 DNA follows: TGCGCCAGCAGCTTGGAACCTAGCGGCACTGAAGCTTTCTTT.

The gene calls are TRBV15 and TRBJ2-4, with a tentative D call TRBD1 (6 bases). V was pared by 1 base and J by 6 bases, with 7 bases between. In germline, CDR1 is LNHNV, CDR2 YYDKDF (reference sequence). This CDR3 has 13 residues. The CDR3 here is CATSRGTANIQYF. In DNA form, the CDR3 reads TGTGCCACCAGCAGAGGGACAGCAAACATTCAGTACTTC. The whole variable domain, filled in from reference TRBV15 and TRBJ2-4, reads DAMVIQNPRYQVTQFGKPVTLSCSQTLNHNVMYWYQQKSSQAPKLLFHYYDKDFNNEADTPDNFQSRRPNTSFCFLDIRSPGLGDTAMYLCATSRGTANIQYFGAGTRLSVL.

This clonotype showed up just a few times. This chain links TRBV7-3 with TRBJ2-3; 8 bases match TRBD2. Germline CDR1 reads SGHTA; CDR2 reads FQGTGA. This CDR3 spans 14 amino acids. V lost 3 bases and J lost 5; bases outside the gene matches: 4. CDR3 coding DNA: TGTGCCAGCAGCTTGCGGGAGGAGGGAGATACGCAGTATTTT. It codes for CASSLREEGDTQYF.

This clonotype was seen only a few times. The conserved closing phenylalanine or tryptophan is absent in this CDR3, likely reflecting a read error. The chain uses TRBV2 and TRBJ2-2; D is unresolved. This CDR3 has 14 amino acids. CDR1 and CDR2 (germline): SNHLY, FYNNEI. The ends were cut back, 3 bases at V and 6 bases at J, with 11 bases in the middle. The CDR3 DNA reads as TGTGCCAGCAGTGAGGAAAGGTATTCCGGGGAGCTGTTTGTT. As protein: CASSEERYSGELFV.